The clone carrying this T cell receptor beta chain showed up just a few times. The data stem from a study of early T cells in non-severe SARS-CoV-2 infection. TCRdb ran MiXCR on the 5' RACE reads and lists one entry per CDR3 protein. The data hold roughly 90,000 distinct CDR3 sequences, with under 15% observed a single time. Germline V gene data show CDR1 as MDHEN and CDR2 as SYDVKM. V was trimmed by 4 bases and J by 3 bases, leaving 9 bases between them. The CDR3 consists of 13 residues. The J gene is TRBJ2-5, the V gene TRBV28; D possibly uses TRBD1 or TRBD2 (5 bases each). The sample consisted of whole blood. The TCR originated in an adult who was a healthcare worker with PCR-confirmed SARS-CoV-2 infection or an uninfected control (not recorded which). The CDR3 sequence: CASSSGPEETQYF. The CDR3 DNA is TGTGCCAGCAGTTCGGGACCAGAAGAGACCCAGTACTTC.